A selection of T cell receptor beta chains follows, all from one sample in a study of shared clonotypes between healthy human individuals. Produced via immunoSEQ multiplex PCR; TCRdb's table is partial and in-frame only. The table lists 950,000 to 1,300,000 clones, roughly 70% of them singletons. Sequenced input: memory CD4+ T cells sorted from blood. Receptors originate from a man aged 18 to 30 in good health. CDR3s leave out the opening cysteine and the closing phenylalanine or tryptophan.

v_call	j_call	cdr3_aa
TRBV2	TRBJ1-2	ASIGTVNYGYT
TRBV6-1	TRBJ2-7	ASSQTPSYEQY
TRBV7-2	TRBJ1-5	ASSLDDRGYQPQH
TRBV7-6	TRBJ2-2	ASSLGSGTGVTGELF
TRBV19	TRBJ2-5	ASSIERFSTRETQY
TRBV5-6	TRBJ2-7	ASSQQGYEQY
TRBV10-3	TRBJ2-2	AISPGSNTGELF
TRBV30	TRBJ2-3	AWSHGTDTQY
TRBV29-1	TRBJ1-2	SVTGGYGYT
TRBV27	TRBJ1-3	ASSSSGQGHRH